These T cell receptor beta chains were read from a single sample in a study of OX40 agonist ivuxolimab in advanced cancers. Assay used: immunoSEQ multiplex PCR; TCRdb lists only in-frame clones, some missing. The sample records some 60,000 clones, 75% to 95% being singletons. This sample comprised CD4+ or CD8+ T cells sorted from blood, obtained in a trial of the OX40 agonist ivuxolimab. The receptors come from an adult with an advanced solid tumor such as melanoma, head and neck, liver or kidney cancer. Both conserved end residues are part of each CDR3. The D gene is left open where the match is weak. A clone size is listed for some rows: how often the clone was seen (once, few, many), or a class if it is expanded.

cdr3_aa	cdr3_nt	v_call	clone_size	j_call	d_call
CASSQVGRRSYEQYF	TGCGCCAGCAGCCAAGTGGGACGGAGGAGCTACGAGCAGTACTTC	TRBV4-1	.	TRBJ2-7	.
CASSLGAGANVLTF	TGTGCCAGCAGTCTGGGGGCGGGGGCCAACGTCCTGACTTTC	TRBV2	.	TRBJ2-6	.
CASSPVEGTVEQYF	TGTGCCAGCTCACCGGTAGAGGGCACGGTTGAGCAGTACTTC	TRBV18	.	TRBJ2-7	.
CASSTRDRQGYF	TGTGCCAGCAGCACCCGGGACCGACAAGGGTACTTC	TRBV7-8	.	TRBJ2-7	.
CASSLEGRSYNEQFF	TGTGCCAGCAGCCTAGAGGGGCGATCCTACAATGAGCAGTTCTTC	TRBV7-2	.	TRBJ2-1	.
CASSPLQEIVGTEAFF	TGTGCCAGCTCACCACTACAGGAGATCGTGGGCACTGAAGCTTTCTTT	TRBV18	.	TRBJ1-1	.
CASSRGGYGQYF	TGTGCCAGCAGCCGCGGGGGGTACGGGCAGTACTTC	TRBV11-2	.	TRBJ2-7	TRBD2
CAWSSGPEQFF	TGTGCCTGGAGTTCTGGGCCTGAGCAGTTCTTC	TRBV30	once	TRBJ2-1	.
CSGGGWGSADTQYF	TGCAGCGGAGGGGGTTGGGGATCCGCAGATACGCAGTATTTT	TRBV29-1	once	TRBJ2-3	.
CASSPSGRTYEQYF	TGTGCCAGCAGCCCCTCCGGGCGGACCTACGAGCAGTACTTC	TRBV5-5	once	TRBJ2-7	.
CASSGARYQETQYF	TGTGCCAGCAGCGGCGCCAGGTACCAAGAGACCCAGTACTTC	TRBV5-4	.	TRBJ2-5	.
CASSPLVADTQYF	TGTGCCAGCTCACCTTTGGTGGCAGATACGCAGTATTTT	TRBV18	once	TRBJ2-3	.
CASSPRGGGEQPQHF	TGTGCCAGCAGCCCAAGGGGGGGAGGGGAACAGCCCCAGCATTTT	TRBV9	once	TRBJ1-5	.
CASSAITTPGELFF	TGTGCCAGCAGCGCCATAACAACCCCCGGGGAGCTGTTTTTT	TRBV9	once	TRBJ2-2	.
CASSFTGPEQYF	TGTGCCAGCAGCTTTACCGGGCCCGAGCAGTACTTC	TRBV11-2	.	TRBJ2-7	.
CASSFGPVSEKLFF	TGCGCCAGCAGCTTCGGCCCCGTGAGTGAAAAACTGTTTTTT	TRBV5-1	.	TRBJ1-4	.